One sample yielded the 6 T cell receptor beta chains listed below, sequenced in a study of cytomegalovirus exposure and HLA in healthy donors. PCR primers comprised 60 Vbeta and 13 Jbeta primers. The assay was immunoSEQ multiplex PCR, and TCRdb's table has in-frame clones only and misses some. Of around 200,000 clones listed, 60% to 85% are singletons. Sequenced: PBMCs. These TCRs come from a male donor in good health and CMV-seronegative.

About this clone itself: The CDR3 end shows no conserved phenylalanine or tryptophan, and so a read error is likely. The DNA is left out, because the CDR3 cannot be placed on it with certainty; the CDR3 is given as TCRdb lists it. The chain uses TRBV2 and TRBJ1-2. Germline CDR1 is SNHLY and CDR2 is FYNNEI. The CDR3 region is 13 residues in length, termini included. The CDR3 spells CASSEGWGGTTIL.

This sequence joins TRBV27 and TRBJ2-5; D is unclear. Trimming took 5 bases from V and 2 from J, leaving 3 bases between them. The CDR3 totals 11 residues. Germline assignment: CDR1 MNHEY and CDR2 SMNVEV (reference sequence). The CDR3 sequence: CASSPQETQYF. The CDR3 DNA follows: TGTGCCAGCAGTCCTCAAGAGACCCAGTACTTC.

This clone is a singleton in its sample. V and J are TRBV27 and TRBJ2-1, with D possibly being TRBD1 (6 bases). V lost 7 bases and J 7 bases, leaving 17 bases between the germline ends. The CDR3 totals 14 residues. The germline V gene encodes CDR1 MNHEY and CDR2 SMNVEV (reference sequence). The CDR3 loop reads CASMVSGVVNEQFF. CDR3 DNA: TGTGCCAGCATGGTGTCAGGGGTTGTGAATGAGCAGTTCTTC.

CDR3 protein: CASSPTRKTGENNEQFF. CDR3 DNA sequence: TGTGCCAGCAGCCCCACCCGGAAGACAGGGGAAAACAATGAGCAGTTCTTC. V usage is TRBV7-3 and J usage is TRBJ2-1; TRBD1 matches at 8 bases. Germline assignment: CDR1 SGHTA and CDR2 FQGTGA. V lost 5 bases to trimming and J lost 5 bases; unmatched junction nucleotides: 14. There are 17 residues in the CDR3.

The V gene is TRBV7-9, the J gene TRBJ1-5; D ambiguous. Between the trimmed V and J ends, which lost 1 base and 5 bases, there was a span of 9 bases. Germline-derived CDR1 and CDR2 are SEHNR and FQNEAQ (reference sequence). CDR3 size: 14 residues. CDR3 sequence reads: CASSLGAGDQPQHF. The CDR3 nucleotides are TGTGCCAGCAGCTTAGGAGCCGGGGATCAGCCCCAGCATTTT.

The rearrangement links TRBV5-4 to TRBJ2-4; 8 bases agree with TRBD1. Trimming cost V 4 bases and J 3 bases; bases outside gene matches: 9. Germline CDR1 reads SGHNT; CDR2 reads YYREEE (reference sequence). CDR3 length: 16 amino acids. The CDR3 spells CASSPGQGKDKNIQYF. CDR3 coding DNA: TGTGCCAGCAGCCCTGGACAGGGTAAAGACAAAAACATTCAGTACTTC.